The T cell receptor (beta chain) under discussion was sequenced for a study of technical replicates of blood from a handful of donors. The germline gives CDR1 MDHEN, CDR2 SYDVKM. This CDR3 is built from 15 residues. V was pared by 5 bases and J by 2 bases, with 5 bases of the junction left unmatched. Produced via immunoSEQ multiplex PCR; TCRdb's table is partial and in-frame only. The table includes under 45,000 clones, around 96% detected once. The chain recombines TRBV28 with TRBJ2-7; 11 positions match TRBD2. The clonotype comes from a human donor in good health. The sequenced sample consisted of T cells isolated from PBMCs. CDR3 DNA sequence: TGTGCCAGCAGTGAAGGACTAGCGGGCCCCTACGAGCAGTACTTC. This sequence encodes CASSEGLAGPYEQYF.